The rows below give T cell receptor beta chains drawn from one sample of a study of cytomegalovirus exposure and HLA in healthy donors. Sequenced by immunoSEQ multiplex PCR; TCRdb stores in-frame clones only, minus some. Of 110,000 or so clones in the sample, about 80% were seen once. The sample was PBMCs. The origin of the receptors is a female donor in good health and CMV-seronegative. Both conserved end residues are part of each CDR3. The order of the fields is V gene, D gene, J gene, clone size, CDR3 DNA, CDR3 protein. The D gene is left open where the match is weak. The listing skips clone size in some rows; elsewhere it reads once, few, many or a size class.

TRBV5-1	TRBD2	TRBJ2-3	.	TGCGCCAGCAGCTTTATAGCGGGGTCGAGCACAGATACGCAGTATTTT	CASSFIAGSSTDTQYF
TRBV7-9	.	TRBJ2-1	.	TGTGCCAGCAGCGAAACGACACCCGGCTATGAGCAGTTCTTC	CASSETTPGYEQFF
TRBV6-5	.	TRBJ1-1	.	TGTGCCAGCAGACCGCAGTCCCACACTGAAGCTTTCTTT	CASRPQSHTEAFF
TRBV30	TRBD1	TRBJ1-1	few	TGTGCCTGGGGACAGGCTGTTGAAGCTTTCTTT	CAWGQAVEAFF
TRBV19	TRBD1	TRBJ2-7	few	TGTGCCAGTAGTATCGGAACAGGGGGCTGGTACGAGCAGTACTTC	CASSIGTGGWYEQYF
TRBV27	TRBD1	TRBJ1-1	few	TGTGCCAGCAGTTTAACGGGACAGATAAACACTGAAGCTTTCTTT	CASSLTGQINTEAFF
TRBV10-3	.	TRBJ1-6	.	TGTGCCATCAGTGGGGCAGGGCGCAATTCACCCCTCCACTTT	CAISGAGRNSPLHF
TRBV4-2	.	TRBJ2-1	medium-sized	TGTGCCAGCAGCCAAGATCATACGGGGGTGTACAATGAGCAGTTCTTC	CASSQDHTGVYNEQFF
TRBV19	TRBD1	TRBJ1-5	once	TGTGCCAGTAGTATGGGGACAGGGGGCTTAAGCAATCAGCCCCAGCATTTT	CASSMGTGGLSNQPQHF
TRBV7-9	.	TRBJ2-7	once	TGTTCCAGCAGCAAAGCCCGGGATGGATCCTACGAGCAGTACTTC	CSSSKARDGSYEQYF
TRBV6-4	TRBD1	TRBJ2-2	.	TGTGCCAGCACGGGACAGGGGGGCACCGGGGAGCTGTTTTTT	CASTGQGGTGELFF
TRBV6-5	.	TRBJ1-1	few	TGTGCCAGCAGACCTCCGGGGAACACTGAAGCTTTCTTT	CASRPPGNTEAFF
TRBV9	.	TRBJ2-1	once	TGTGCCAGCAGCGTAGCACAGAGGGAGTGGGACAATGAGCAGTTCTTC	CASSVAQREWDNEQFF
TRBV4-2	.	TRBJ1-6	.	TGTGCCAGCAGCCAAGGTGTTCGGAATTCACCCCTCCACTTT	CASSQGVRNSPLHF
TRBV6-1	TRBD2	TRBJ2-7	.	TGTGCCAGCAGTACCGGGACTAGCGGATTCTATGAGCAGTACTTC	CASSTGTSGFYEQYF
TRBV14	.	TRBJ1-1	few	TGTGCCAGCAAGAATACAGAGAACACTGAAGCTTTCTTT	CASKNTENTEAFF
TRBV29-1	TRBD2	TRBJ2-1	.	TGCAGCGTTGAAGGACTAGCGGGGGGGAGCTCCTACAATGAGCAGTTCTTC	CSVEGLAGGSSYNEQFF
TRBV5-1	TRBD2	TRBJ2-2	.	TGCGCCAGCACCGAACTACTAGCGGGGAACACCGGGGAGCTGTTTTTT	CASTELLAGNTGELFF
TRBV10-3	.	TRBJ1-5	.	TGTGCCACCCGCCCGACAGCAACCGGGAATCAGCCCCAGCATTTT	CATRPTATGNQPQHF
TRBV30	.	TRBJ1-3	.	TGTGCCTGGACCCCCCGGGGCTCTGGAAACACCATATATTTT	CAWTPRGSGNTIYF
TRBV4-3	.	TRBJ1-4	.	TGCGCCAGCAGCCAAGATGGGATTCGCGCAGGGCGGCTGTTTTTT	CASSQDGIRAGRLFF
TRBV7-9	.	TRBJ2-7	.	TGTGCCAGCAGCTTTGTCAGCTACGAGCAGTACTTC	CASSFVSYEQYF
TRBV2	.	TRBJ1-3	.	TGTGCCAGCAGGAACCAGGTCCTCTCTGGAAACACCATATATTTT	CASRNQVLSGNTIYF
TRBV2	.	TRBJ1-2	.	TGTGCCAGCAGTGAAGCGGTACAGGTTCCGTATGGCTACACCTTC	CASSEAVQVPYGYTF
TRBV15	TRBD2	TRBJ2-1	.	TGTGCCACCAGCCCTGGACTAGCGGGTCTTGAGCAGTTCTTC	CATSPGLAGLEQFF
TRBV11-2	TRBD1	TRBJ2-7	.	TGTGCCAGCAGGGGACAGTCCTACGAGCAGTACTTC	CASRGQSYEQYF
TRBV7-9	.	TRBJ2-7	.	TGTGCCAGCAGCTTGTCAGAGAAATCGCGGGACGAGCAGTACTTC	CASSLSEKSRDEQYF
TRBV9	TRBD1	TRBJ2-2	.	TGTGCCAGCAGCCCTCGACAGGGAAGTACCGGGGAGCTGTTTTTT	CASSPRQGSTGELFF
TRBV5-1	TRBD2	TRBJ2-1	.	TGCGCCAGCAGCTCCACTAGCGGGGGTGAGCAGTTCTTC	CASSSTSGGEQFF
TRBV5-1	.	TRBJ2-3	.	TGCGCCAGCAGTCGAGCATCGGAGGCGGATACGCAGTATTTT	CASSRASEADTQYF
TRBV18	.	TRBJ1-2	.	TGTGCCAGCTCACCACGGGAACAGGGCTTGAACTATGGCTACACCTTC	CASSPREQGLNYGYTF
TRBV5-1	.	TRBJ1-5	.	TGCGCCAGCAGCTTGTCTGGAGGGTCGCATCAGCCCCAGCATTTT	CASSLSGGSHQPQHF
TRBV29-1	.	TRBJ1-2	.	TGCAGCGTTACGGACAGCATGGTTTACGGCTACACCTTC	CSVTDSMVYGYTF
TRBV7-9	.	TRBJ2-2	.	TGTGCCAGCAGCCAATTAGCAACCGGGGAGCTGTTTTTT	CASSQLATGELFF
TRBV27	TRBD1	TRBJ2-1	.	TGTGCCAGCAGTACCACACCTCGGACAGGGCGCTACAATGAGCAGTTCTTC	CASSTTPRTGRYNEQFF
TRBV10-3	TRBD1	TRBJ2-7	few	TGTGCCATCAGTACCTTACCTGGGACAGCCTTAACCTACGAGCAGTACTTC	CAISTLPGTALTYEQYF
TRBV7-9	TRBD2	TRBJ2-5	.	TGTGCCAGCAGCTTTGGTGGGACTAGCGGGGGGCCCGAGACCCAGTACTTC	CASSFGGTSGGPETQYF
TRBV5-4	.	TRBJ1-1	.	TGTGCCAGCAGCGCCTCGAGGGTGAACACTGAAGCTTTCTTT	CASSASRVNTEAFF
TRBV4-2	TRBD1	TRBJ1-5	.	TGTGCCAGCAGCCAAAACGATCAACAGGGGTCTCAACCCCAGCATTTT	CASSQNDQQGSQPQHF
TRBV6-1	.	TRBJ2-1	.	TGTGCCAGCAGTACACAAAGGGGGGGGCTGGGAGAGCAGTTCTTC	CASSTQRGGLGEQFF
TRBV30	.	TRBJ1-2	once	TGTGCCTGGACCCTAACCCAGGGTCGATTCGGCTACACCTTC	CAWTLTQGRFGYTF
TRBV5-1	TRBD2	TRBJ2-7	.	TGCGCCAGGAGATTAGCGGGGGGTTCCTTCTCCTACGAGCAGTACTTC	CARRLAGGSFSYEQYF
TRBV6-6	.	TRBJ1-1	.	TGTGCCAGCACCTTCGGAAGGAGAAACACTGAAGCTTTCTTT	CASTFGRRNTEAFF
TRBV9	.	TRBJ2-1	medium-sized	TGTGCCAGCAAGGGGGGGGGCGGGCGCAATGAGCAGTTCTTC	CASKGGGGRNEQFF
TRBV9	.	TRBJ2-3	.	TGTGCCAGCAGCGTAGTGGACTCTCCCCCAGATACGCAGTATTTT	CASSVVDSPPDTQYF
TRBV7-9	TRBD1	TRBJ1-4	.	TGTGCCAGCAGTTTTACAGGGGTCCCAAATGAAAAACTGTTTTTT	CASSFTGVPNEKLFF
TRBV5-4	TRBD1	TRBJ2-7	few	TGTGCCAGCAGCTTGGAGGGACAGTCCTACGAGCAGTACTTC	CASSLEGQSYEQYF
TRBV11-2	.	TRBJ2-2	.	TGTGCCAGCAGCTTAGGTTGGGCCGCCACCGGGGAGCTGTTTTTT	CASSLGWAATGELFF
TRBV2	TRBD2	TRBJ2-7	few	TGTGCCAGCGGTAGCGGGGCCCACGAGCAGTACTTC	CASGSGAHEQYF
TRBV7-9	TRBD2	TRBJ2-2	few	TGTGCCAGCAGCTTAGGAGGACTAGCGGGGAGCACCGGGGAGCTGTTTTTT	CASSLGGLAGSTGELFF
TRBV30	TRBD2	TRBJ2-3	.	TGTGCCTGGAGCGGGATAGCGGGGGGTTGGGATACGCAGTATTTT	CAWSGIAGGWDTQYF
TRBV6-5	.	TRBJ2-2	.	TGTGCCAGCATGACGCCGGGTTACACCGGGGAGCTGTTTTTT	CASMTPGYTGELFF
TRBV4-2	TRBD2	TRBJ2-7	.	TGTGCCAGCAGCCAAGATCCCGGCGGGCTAGCGGGGGAGCAGTACTTC	CASSQDPGGLAGEQYF
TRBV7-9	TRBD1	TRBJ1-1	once	TGTGCCAGCAGCTCTCACGACAGGGTCGAATACACTGAAGCTTTCTTT	CASSSHDRVEYTEAFF
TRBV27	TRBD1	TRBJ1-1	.	TGTGCCAGCAGTTTGCGACAGGGGGCTCACACTGAAGCTTTCTTT	CASSLRQGAHTEAFF
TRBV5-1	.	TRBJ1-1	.	TGCGCCAGCAGGTCGGGCGGGGGCCTGAACACTGAAGCTTTCTTT	CASRSGGGLNTEAFF
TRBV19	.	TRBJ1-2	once	TGTGCCAGTAGTATTCGGGTTACGGGAAAAGGCCCCAACTATGGCTACACCTTC	CASSIRVTGKGPNYGYTF